This TCR beta chain was obtained from a study of blood T cells in healthy people across ages. General study findings and limits: Higher diversity and more naive CD4+ cells were features of long-lived donors, compared to aged donors.

A note on this clonotype: Its cognate antigen is unknown.

Per the germline V gene, CDR1 is LNHNV and CDR2 is YYDKDF (reference sequence). Between the trimmed V and J ends, which lost 5 bases and 2 bases, there was a span of 11 bases. CDR3 length equals 14 residues. PCR was performed a second time for about 7 to 11 cycles using a sample-barcoded 5' primer and a J-beta primer mix. Using its own MiXCR run on the 5' RACE reads, TCRdb lists one record per CDR3 protein. The data contain around 800,000 distinct CDR3 sequences, roughly 44% of them singletons. This sequence was found in a man aged 55 to 70 in good health. J is TRBJ2-3 and V is TRBV15; D ambiguous. Sequencing was carried out using blood. The CDR3 is CATSSGLNTDTQYF. The CDR3 DNA reads as TGTGCCACCAGCTCAGGCCTCAACACAGATACGCAGTATTTT.